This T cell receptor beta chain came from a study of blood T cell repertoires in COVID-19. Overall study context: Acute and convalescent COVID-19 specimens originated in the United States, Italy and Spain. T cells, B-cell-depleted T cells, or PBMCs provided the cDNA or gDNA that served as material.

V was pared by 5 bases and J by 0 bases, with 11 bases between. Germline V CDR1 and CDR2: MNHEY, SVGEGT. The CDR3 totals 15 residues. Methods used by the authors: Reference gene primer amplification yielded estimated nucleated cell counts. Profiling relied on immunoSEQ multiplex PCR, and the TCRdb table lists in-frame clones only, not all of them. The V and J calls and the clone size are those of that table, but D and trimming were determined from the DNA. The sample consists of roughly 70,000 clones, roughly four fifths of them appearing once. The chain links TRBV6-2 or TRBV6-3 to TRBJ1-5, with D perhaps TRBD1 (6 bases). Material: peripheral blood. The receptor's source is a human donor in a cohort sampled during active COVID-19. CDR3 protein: CASSPGTISNQPQHF. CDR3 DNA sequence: TGTGCCAGCAGTCCCGGGACAATTAGCAATCAGCCCCAGCATTTT.